What follows are 9 T cell receptor beta chains derived from one specimen sequenced in a study of cytomegalovirus exposure and HLA in healthy donors. 60 Vbeta and 13 Jbeta primers were used in PCR. Sequenced by immunoSEQ multiplex PCR; TCRdb stores in-frame clones only, minus some. The data contain over 70,000 clones, about four fifths of them seen just once; the ten biggest clones take up 32%. What was sequenced was PBMCs. These receptor sequences come from a man aged 45 to 65 in good health and CMV-seropositive.

V is TRBV18 and J is TRBJ2-1; no reliable D call. The germline V gene has CDR1 KGHSH and CDR2 LQKENI. The CDR3 is 13 residues long. The ends were cut back, 3 bases at V and 8 bases at J, with 11 bases in the middle. The CDR3 DNA follows: TGTGCCAGCTCACCGGCCCTCAGCGATGAGCAGTTCTTC. Protein sequence: CASSPALSDEQFF.

The CDR3, as DNA: TGCGCCAGCAGCCGTGTCGGGGGGGCGGGGATCTACGAGCAGTACTTC. The encoded protein is CASSRVGGAGIYEQYF. The chain joins TRBV5-1 to TRBJ2-7; 8 nucleotides line up with TRBD2. The length of the CDR3 is 16 residues. V was clipped by 4 bases and J by 3 bases; unmatched bases: 12. Per germline, CDR1 SGHRS and CDR2 YFSETQ.

V is TRBV5-4 and J is TRBJ2-2; 9 bases are shared with TRBD2. J lost 3 bases, V lost 4 bases, and 4 bases had no gene match. CDR3 length: 15 residues. Per the germline V gene, CDR1 is SGHNT and CDR2 is YYREEE (reference sequence). The CDR3 spells CASSPRLADTGELFF. The CDR3 DNA reads as TGTGCCAGCAGCCCGAGACTAGCGGACACCGGGGAGCTGTTTTTT. Combining the CDR3 with reference TRBV5-4 and TRBJ2-2 gives the whole variable domain ETGVTQSPTHLIKTRGQQVTLRCSSQSGHNTVSWYQQALGQGPQFIFQYYREEENGRGNFPPRFSGLQFPNYSSELNVNALELDDSALYLCASSPRLADTGELFFGEGSRLTVL.

For this clone: At one boundary the junction diverges from the germline segment, which might be a read error. The chain links TRBV7-9 to TRBJ2-5; weak D call: TRBD2 (6 bases). The CDR3 has 15 amino acids. The germline V gene encodes CDR1 SEHNR and CDR2 FQNEAQ (reference sequence). CDR3 in DNA: TGTTCCAGCAGCCCCCGGGACTGGACCCAAGAGACCCAGTACTTC. The encoded protein is CSSSPRDWTQETQYF.

V and J are TRBV2 and TRBJ2-1, with 7 bases lining up with TRBD2. This CDR3 contains 15 residues. In germline, CDR1 is SNHLY, CDR2 FYNNEI. The V gene end was trimmed by 4 bases and the J gene end by 3 bases; junction bases not matched to a gene: 6. CDR3 in DNA: TGTGCCAGCAGTGGCCCGGGCGGGGGCTACAATGAGCAGTTCTTC. It specifies CASSGPGGGYNEQFF.

V and J are TRBV5-6 and TRBJ2-7; 9 nucleotides match TRBD2. CDR3 size: 14 residues. Germline trimming cut 6 bases from V and 4 bases from J; bases unmatched to any gene: 8. Germline V gene data show CDR1 as SGHDT and CDR2 as YYEEEE. The CDR3 reads CASIQAGGAYEQYF. CDR3 sequence (DNA): TGTGCCAGCATCCAAGCGGGAGGTGCTTACGAGCAGTACTTC.

The chain combines TRBV5-1 with TRBJ2-5, with a possible D match to TRBD2 (5 bases). This CDR3 is built from 12 residues. Germline CDR1 SGHRS, CDR2 YFSETQ. V lost 4 bases to trimming and J lost 1 base, with 5 bases between them. The CDR3 here is CASSRGQETQYF. The CDR3 DNA follows: TGCGCCAGCAGCCGGGGCCAAGAGACCCAGTACTTC. Looking up the rest from reference TRBV5-1 and TRBJ2-5 gives the full variable domain: KAGVTQTPRYLIKTRGQQVTLSCSPISGHRSVSWYQQTPGQGLQFLFEYFSETQRNKGNFPGRFSGRQFSNSRSEMNVSTLELGDSALYLCASSRGQETQYFGPGTRLLVL.

This rearrangement joins TRBV19 to TRBJ2-3; TRBD2 aligns across 8 bases. Germline assignment: CDR1 LNHDA and CDR2 SQIVND (reference sequence). Trimming at V came to 8 bases and at J to 2 bases, leaving 12 bases not matched to a gene. The CDR3 runs to 16 residues. CDR3 DNA sequence: TGTGCCAGTCACCTACAGCGGGAGCAGGACACAGATACGCAGTATTTT. It translates to CASHLQREQDTDTQYF.

This chain connects TRBV7-2 to TRBJ2-7; tentative D call: TRBD2 (6 bases). The CDR3 is made up of 15 amino acids. Looked up from germline, CDR1 is SGHTA and CDR2 is FQGNSA. Deletions cut 2 bases from V and 1 base from J, with 12 bases between. This chain's CDR3 is CASSLFGRGSYEQYF. The CDR3 bases are TGTGCCAGCAGCTTATTTGGGCGGGGATCCTACGAGCAGTACTTC.